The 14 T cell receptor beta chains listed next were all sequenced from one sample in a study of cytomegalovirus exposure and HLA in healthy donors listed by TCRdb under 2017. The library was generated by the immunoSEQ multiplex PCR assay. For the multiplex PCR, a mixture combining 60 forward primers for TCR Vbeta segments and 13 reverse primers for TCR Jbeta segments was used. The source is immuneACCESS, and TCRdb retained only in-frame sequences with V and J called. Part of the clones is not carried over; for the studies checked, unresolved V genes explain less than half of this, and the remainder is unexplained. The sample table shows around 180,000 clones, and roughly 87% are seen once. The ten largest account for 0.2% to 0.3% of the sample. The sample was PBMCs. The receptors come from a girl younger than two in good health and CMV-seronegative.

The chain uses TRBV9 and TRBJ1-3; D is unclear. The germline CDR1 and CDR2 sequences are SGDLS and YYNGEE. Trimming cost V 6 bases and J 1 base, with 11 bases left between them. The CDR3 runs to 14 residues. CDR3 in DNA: TGTGCCAGCACTAAATTTGAGTCTGGAAACACCATATATTTT. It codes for CASTKFESGNTIYF.

The CDR3: CASSKGTGGISYNEQFF. The CDR3 DNA reads as TGTGCCAGCAGCAAGGGGACAGGGGGTATCTCCTACAATGAGCAGTTCTTC. The genes are TRBV4-2 and TRBJ2-1; TRBD1 aligns across 11 bases. This CDR3 contains 17 residues. V trimming: 5 bases; J trimming: 0 bases; junction bases outside the gene matches: 6. Germline V CDR1 and CDR2: LGHNA, YNFKEQ.

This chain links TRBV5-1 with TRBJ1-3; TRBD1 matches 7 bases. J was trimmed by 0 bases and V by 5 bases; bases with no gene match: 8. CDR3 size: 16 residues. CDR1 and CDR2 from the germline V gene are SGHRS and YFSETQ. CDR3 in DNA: TGCGCCAGCAGTCGTGGGGGACAGTACTCTGGAAACACCATATATTTT. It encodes CASSRGGQYSGNTIYF.

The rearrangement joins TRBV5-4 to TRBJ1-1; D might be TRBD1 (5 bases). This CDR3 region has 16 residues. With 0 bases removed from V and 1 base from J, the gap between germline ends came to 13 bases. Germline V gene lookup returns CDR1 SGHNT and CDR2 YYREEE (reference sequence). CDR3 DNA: TGTGCCAGCAGCTTGGTGCAGGGTATAGAGAACACTGAAGCTTTCTTT. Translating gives CASSLVQGIENTEAFF. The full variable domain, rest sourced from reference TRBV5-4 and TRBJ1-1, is ETGVTQSPTHLIKTRGQQVTLRCSSQSGHNTVSWYQQALGQGPQFIFQYYREEENGRGNFPPRFSGLQFPNYSSELNVNALELDDSALYLCASSLVQGIENTEAFFGQGTRLTVV.

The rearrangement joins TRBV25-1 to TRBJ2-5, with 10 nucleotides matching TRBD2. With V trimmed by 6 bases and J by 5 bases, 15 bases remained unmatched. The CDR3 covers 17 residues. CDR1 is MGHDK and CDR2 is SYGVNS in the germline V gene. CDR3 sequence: CASSERLAGAALETQYF. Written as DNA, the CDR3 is TGTGCCAGCAGCGAGCGTCTAGCGGGAGCTGCGTTGGAGACCCAGTACTTC.

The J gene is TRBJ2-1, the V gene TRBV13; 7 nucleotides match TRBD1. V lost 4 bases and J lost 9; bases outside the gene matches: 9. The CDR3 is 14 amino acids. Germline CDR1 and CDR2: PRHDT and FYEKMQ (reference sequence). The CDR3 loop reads CASSSRTGSSEQFF. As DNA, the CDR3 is TGTGCCAGCAGCTCCCGGACAGGTTCAAGTGAGCAGTTCTTC.

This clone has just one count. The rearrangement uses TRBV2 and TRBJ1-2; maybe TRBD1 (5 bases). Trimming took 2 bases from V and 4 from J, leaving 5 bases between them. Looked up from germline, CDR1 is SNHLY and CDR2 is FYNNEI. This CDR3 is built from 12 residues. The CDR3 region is CASSEQGYGYTF. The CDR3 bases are TGTGCCAGCAGTGAACAGGGCTATGGCTACACCTTC.

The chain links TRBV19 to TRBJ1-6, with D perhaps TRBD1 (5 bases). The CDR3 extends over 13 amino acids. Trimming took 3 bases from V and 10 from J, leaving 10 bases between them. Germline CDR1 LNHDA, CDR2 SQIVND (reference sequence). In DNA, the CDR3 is TGTGCCAGTAGTATCCAGGGCCACTCACCCCTCCACTTT. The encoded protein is CASSIQGHSPLHF.

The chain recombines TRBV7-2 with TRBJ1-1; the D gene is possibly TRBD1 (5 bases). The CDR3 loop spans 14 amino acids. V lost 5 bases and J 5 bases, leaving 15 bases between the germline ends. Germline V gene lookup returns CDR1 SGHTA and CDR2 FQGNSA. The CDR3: CASSPGGVSTEAFF. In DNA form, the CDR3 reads TGTGCCAGCAGCCCCGGGGGGGTATCAACTGAAGCTTTCTTT.

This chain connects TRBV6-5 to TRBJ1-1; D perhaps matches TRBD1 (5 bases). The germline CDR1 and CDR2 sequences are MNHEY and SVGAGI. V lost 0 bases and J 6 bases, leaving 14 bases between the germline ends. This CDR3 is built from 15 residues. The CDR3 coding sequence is TGTGCCAGCAGTTACTCAAAGGGGTCGAGCTCTGAAGCTTTCTTT. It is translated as CASSYSKGSSSEAFF.

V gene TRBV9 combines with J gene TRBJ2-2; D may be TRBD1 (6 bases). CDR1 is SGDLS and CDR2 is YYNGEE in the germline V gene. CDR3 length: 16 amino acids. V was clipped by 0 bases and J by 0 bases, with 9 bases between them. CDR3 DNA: TGTGCCAGCAGCGTAGGAGGGACAACGAACACCGGGGAGCTGTTTTTT. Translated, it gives CASSVGGTTNTGELFF.

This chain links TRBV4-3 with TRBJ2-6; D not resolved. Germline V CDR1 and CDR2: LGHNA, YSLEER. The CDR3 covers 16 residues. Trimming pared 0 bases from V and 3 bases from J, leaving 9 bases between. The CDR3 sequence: CASSQDGPFGANVLTF. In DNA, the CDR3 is TGCGCCAGCAGCCAAGATGGGCCCTTTGGGGCCAACGTCCTGACTTTC.

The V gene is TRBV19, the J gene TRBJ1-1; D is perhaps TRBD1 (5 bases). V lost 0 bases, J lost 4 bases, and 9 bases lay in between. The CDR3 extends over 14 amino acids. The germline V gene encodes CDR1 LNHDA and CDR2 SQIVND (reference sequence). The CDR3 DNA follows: TGTGCCAGTAGTATAGATCGGAGGGGCACTGAAGCTTTCTTT. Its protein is CASSIDRRGTEAFF.

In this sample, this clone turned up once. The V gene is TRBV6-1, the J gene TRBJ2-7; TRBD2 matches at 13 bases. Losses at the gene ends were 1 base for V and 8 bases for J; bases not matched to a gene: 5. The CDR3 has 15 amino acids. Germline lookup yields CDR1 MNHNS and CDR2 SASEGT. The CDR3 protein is CASSEERTSGSQQYF. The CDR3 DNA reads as TGTGCCAGCAGTGAAGAGCGGACTAGCGGGAGCCAGCAGTACTTC.